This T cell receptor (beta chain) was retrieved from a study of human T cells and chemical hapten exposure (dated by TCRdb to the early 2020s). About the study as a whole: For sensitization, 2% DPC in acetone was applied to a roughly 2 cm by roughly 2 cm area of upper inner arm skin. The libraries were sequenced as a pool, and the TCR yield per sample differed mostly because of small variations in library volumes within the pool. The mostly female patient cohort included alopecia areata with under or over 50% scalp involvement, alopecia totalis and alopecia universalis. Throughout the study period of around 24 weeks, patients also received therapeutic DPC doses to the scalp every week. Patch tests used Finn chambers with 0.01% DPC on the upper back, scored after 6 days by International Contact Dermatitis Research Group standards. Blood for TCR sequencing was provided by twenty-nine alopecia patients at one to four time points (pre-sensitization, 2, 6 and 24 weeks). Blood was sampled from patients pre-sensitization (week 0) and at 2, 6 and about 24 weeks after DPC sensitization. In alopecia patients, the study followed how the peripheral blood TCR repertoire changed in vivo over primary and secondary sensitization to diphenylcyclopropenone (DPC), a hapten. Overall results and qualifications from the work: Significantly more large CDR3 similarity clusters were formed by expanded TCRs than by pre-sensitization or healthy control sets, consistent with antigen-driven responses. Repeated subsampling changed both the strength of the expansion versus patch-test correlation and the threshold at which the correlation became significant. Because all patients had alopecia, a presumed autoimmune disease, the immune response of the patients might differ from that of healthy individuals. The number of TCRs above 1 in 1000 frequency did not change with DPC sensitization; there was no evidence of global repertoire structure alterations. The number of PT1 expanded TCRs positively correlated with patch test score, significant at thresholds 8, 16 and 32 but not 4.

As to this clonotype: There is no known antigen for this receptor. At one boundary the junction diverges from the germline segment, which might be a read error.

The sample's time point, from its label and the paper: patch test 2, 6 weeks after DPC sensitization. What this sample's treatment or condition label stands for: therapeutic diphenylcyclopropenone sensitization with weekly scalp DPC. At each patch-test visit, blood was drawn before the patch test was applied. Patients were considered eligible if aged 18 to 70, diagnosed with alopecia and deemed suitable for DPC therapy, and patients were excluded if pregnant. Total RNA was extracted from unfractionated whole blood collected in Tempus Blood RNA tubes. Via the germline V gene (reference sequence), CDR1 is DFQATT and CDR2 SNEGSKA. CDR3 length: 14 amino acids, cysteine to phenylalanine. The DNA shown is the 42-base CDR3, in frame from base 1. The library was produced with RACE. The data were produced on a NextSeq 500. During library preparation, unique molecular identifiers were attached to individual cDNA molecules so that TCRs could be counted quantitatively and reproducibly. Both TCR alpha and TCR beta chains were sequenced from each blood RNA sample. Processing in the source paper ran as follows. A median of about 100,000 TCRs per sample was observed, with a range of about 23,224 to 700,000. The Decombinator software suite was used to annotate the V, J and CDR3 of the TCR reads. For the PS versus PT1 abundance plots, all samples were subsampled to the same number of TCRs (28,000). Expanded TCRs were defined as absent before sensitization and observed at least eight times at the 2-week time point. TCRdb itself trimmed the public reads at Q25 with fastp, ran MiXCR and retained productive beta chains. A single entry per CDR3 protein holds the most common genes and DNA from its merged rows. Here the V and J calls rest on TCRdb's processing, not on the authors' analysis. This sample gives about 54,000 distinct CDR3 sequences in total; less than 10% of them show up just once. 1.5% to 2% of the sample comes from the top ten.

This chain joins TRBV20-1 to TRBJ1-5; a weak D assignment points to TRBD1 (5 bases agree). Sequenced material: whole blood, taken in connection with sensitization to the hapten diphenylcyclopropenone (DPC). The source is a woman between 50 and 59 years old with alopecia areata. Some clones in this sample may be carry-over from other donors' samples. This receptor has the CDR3 CSAIGQGSSQPQHF. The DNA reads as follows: TGCAGTGCTATTGGGCAGGGAAGCAGTCAGCCCCAGCATTTT.